The sequence of this T cell receptor beta chain was determined in a study of T cell responses to AZD1222 COVID-19 vaccine. The method was immunoSEQ multiplex PCR; TCRdb's version includes in-frame clones alone and lacks a portion of them. Of approximately 74,000 clones in the sample, 86% were seen once. Germline V gene sequence: CDR1 SGHRS, CDR2 YFSETQ. Unmatched junction bases numbered 11, after V lost 0 bases and J lost 7 bases. The CDR3 totals 17 residues. The source material was peripheral blood, sampled on day 0 of AZD1222 vaccination. The chain joins TRBV5-1 to TRBJ2-1; 9 bases map to TRBD2. This receptor was obtained from an adult in good health. The CDR3 DNA reads TGCGCCAGCAGCTTGGCCGTCGGTAGCGGGAGTAAAAATGAGCAGTTCTTC. Protein sequence: CASSLAVGSGSKNEQFF.